Presented here are 24 T cell receptor beta chains from one specimen sequenced in a study of control samples from healthy donors and cancer patients. The method was immunoSEQ multiplex PCR; TCRdb's version includes in-frame clones alone and lacks a portion of them. The sample lists approximately 190,000 clones; about 89% were seen once. Sequencing was performed on blood. These receptors were collected from a man younger than 40 in good health.

The V gene is TRBV15, the J gene TRBJ2-1, with D maybe TRBD1 (6 bases). The CDR3 sequence is 15 residues long. The V end lost 0 bases, the J end lost 2 bases, and 8 bases lay between the germline ends. The germline gives CDR1 LNHNV, CDR2 YYDKDF (reference sequence). DNA for the CDR3: TGTGCCACCAGCAGAGATCCAGGGGCCTACAATGAGCAGTTCTTC. It translates to CATSRDPGAYNEQFF.

The V and J genes are TRBV5-6 and TRBJ1-2; weak D call: TRBD1 (5 bases). Deletions cut 1 base from V and 7 bases from J, with 14 bases between. This CDR3 is 14 amino acids long. Germline V gene lookup returns CDR1 SGHDT and CDR2 YYEEEE. The CDR3 is CASSLNRLPGGYTF. Here the CDR3 DNA reads TGTGCCAGCAGCTTGAACAGGCTCCCGGGTGGCTACACCTTC.

V gene TRBV7-2 combines with J gene TRBJ1-6; maybe TRBD1 (5 bases). V lost 4 bases and J lost 7, with 17 bases in between. This CDR3 has 16 residues. The germline CDR1 and CDR2 sequences are SGHTA and FQGNSA. The CDR3 DNA follows: TGTGCCAGCAGCTCCCACCCGGCGGCAGGGAATTCACCCCTCCACTTT. Translation: CASSSHPAAGNSPLHF.

V and J are TRBV5-1 and TRBJ1-2; D possibly corresponds to TRBD1 (5 bases). The CDR3 length is 15 residues. Germline V gene lookup returns CDR1 SGHRS and CDR2 YFSETQ. V was shortened by 0 bases and J by 3 bases, with 12 bases between the two germline ends. The CDR3 protein is CASSLEGVRYYGYTF. The CDR3 DNA reads as TGCGCCAGCAGCTTGGAAGGGGTGCGGTACTATGGCTACACCTTC.

The CDR3 nucleotides are TGTGCCAGCAGTTTCGGGAACACCGGGGAGCTGTTTTTT. Encoded protein: CASSFGNTGELFF. The chain is built from TRBV12-3 or TRBV12-4 and TRBJ2-2; D gene uncertain. The V end lost 3 bases, the J end lost 1 base, and 3 bases lay between the germline ends. The CDR3 extends over 13 amino acids.

The chain joins TRBV7-9 to TRBJ2-1, with D uncertain. CDR1 is SEHNR, CDR2 FQNEAQ, per germline (reference sequence). CDR3 length equals 14 residues. V was clipped by 1 base and J by 7 bases, with 11 bases between them. CDR3: CASSLEAARNEQFF. The CDR3 DNA follows: TGTGCCAGCAGCTTAGAGGCCGCCAGGAATGAGCAGTTCTTC.

The chain employs TRBV28 and TRBJ1-5; possible D gene TRBD1, 5 bases. CDR1 is MDHEN and CDR2 is SYDVKM in the germline V gene. Trimming took 5 bases from V and 3 from J, leaving 17 bases between them. This CDR3 spans 16 amino acids. CDR3: CASSPEQGGANQPQHF. For the CDR3, the DNA is TGTGCCAGCAGTCCGGAGCAGGGAGGTGCCAATCAGCCCCAGCATTTT.

This chain joins TRBV6-6 and TRBJ2-1; 13 bases line up with TRBD2. CDR1 MNHNY and CDR2 SVGAGI come from the germline V gene (reference sequence). V trimming: 6 bases; J trimming: 4 bases; junction bases outside the gene matches: 6. CDR3 length: 16 amino acids. CDR3 coding DNA: TGTGCCAGCAGGGGGACTAGCGGGGCCTCTTACAATGAGCAGTTCTTC. This sequence encodes CASRGTSGASYNEQFF.

The chain links TRBV19 to TRBJ1-2, with D hard to call. Germline CDR1 LNHDA, CDR2 SQIVND (reference sequence). CDR3 length: 13 amino acids. Trimming left V 6 bases short and J 8 bases short, with 16 bases between. CDR3 loop: CASSPPGGGGYTF. Written as DNA, the CDR3 is TGTGCCAGTAGCCCCCCGGGAGGCGGCGGCTACACCTTC.

The rearrangement links TRBV9 to TRBJ1-4; D may be TRBD1 (6 bases). V was cut by 0 bases and J by 4 bases, with 16 bases left in between. In germline, CDR1 is SGDLS, CDR2 YYNGEE. This CDR3 has 17 amino acids. CDR3 sequence: CASSVGPPQGINEKLFF. In nucleotides, the CDR3 is TGTGCCAGCAGCGTAGGACCGCCCCAGGGGATTAATGAAAAACTGTTTTTT.

CDR3 nucleotide sequence: TGTGCCAGTAGTATAGTAGGGGTCGGGTATAGCAATCAGCCCCAGCATTTT. It is translated as CASSIVGVGYSNQPQHF. The chain combines TRBV19 with TRBJ1-5, with a possible D match to TRBD1 (5 bases). Germline lookup yields CDR1 LNHDA and CDR2 SQIVND (reference sequence). V lost 1 base and J 0 bases, leaving 13 bases between the germline ends. The CDR3 extends over 17 amino acids.

The CDR3 DNA reads TGCGCCAGCAGTGCCAGGGTGGACTACGAGCAGTACTTC. This translates into CASSARVDYEQYF. The V gene is TRBV10-1, the J gene TRBJ2-7; tentative D call: TRBD1 (5 bases). Trimming removed 4 bases from V and 3 bases from J, with 10 bases in between. Germline-derived CDR1 and CDR2 are WNHNN and SYGVQD (reference sequence). The CDR3 is 13 residues long.

The chain couples TRBV7-9 to TRBJ2-2; D possibly corresponds to TRBD1 (5 bases). The V end was cut by 7 bases, the J end by 5 bases, with 17 bases between. The CDR3 sequence is 15 residues long. The germline V gene has CDR1 SEHNR and CDR2 FQNEAQ (reference sequence). CDR3 sequence (DNA): TGTGCCAGCAATAGCAGGGAAGTGAAAACCGGGGAGCTGTTTTTT. This sequence encodes CASNSREVKTGELFF. Based on the CDR3 plus reference TRBV7-9 and TRBJ2-2, the full variable domain is DTGVSQNPRHKITKRGQNVTFRCDPISEHNRLYWYRQTLGQGPEFLTYFQNEAQLEKSRLLSDRFSAERPKGSFSTLEIQRTEQGDSAMYLCASNSREVKTGELFFGEGSRLTVL.

The chain employs TRBV27 and TRBJ1-5; 7 bases agree with TRBD1. The V gene end was trimmed by 3 bases and the J gene end by 2 bases; junction bases not matched to a gene: 1. This CDR3 region has 14 residues. Looked up from germline, CDR1 is MNHEY and CDR2 is SMNVEV (reference sequence). The CDR3 loop is CASSLGQRNQPQHF. CDR3 DNA sequence: TGTGCCAGCAGTTTGGGACAGCGCAATCAGCCCCAGCATTTT.

This chain connects TRBV14 to TRBJ1-1; maybe TRBD1 (5 bases). Germline lookup yields CDR1 SGHDN and CDR2 FVKESK. This CDR3 is 15 amino acids long. V was trimmed by 1 base and J by 5 bases, leaving 14 bases between them. The CDR3: CASSQVSGGGTEAFF. The CDR3 DNA follows: TGTGCCAGCAGCCAAGTGTCCGGGGGAGGAACTGAAGCTTTCTTT.

This clone was seen a handful of times. This chain links TRBV3-1 (or the pseudogene TRBV3-2) with TRBJ1-2; 8 bases agree with TRBD1. The CDR3 covers 15 residues. Trimming at V came to 4 bases and at J to 4 bases, leaving 8 bases not matched to a gene. Germline CDR1 LGHDT, CDR2 YNNKEL (reference sequence). The CDR3 protein is CASSLTDRASYGYTF. The DNA for the CDR3 is TGTGCCAGCAGCCTAACGGACAGGGCGAGCTATGGCTACACCTTC.

The chain combines TRBV7-9 with TRBJ2-6; a weak D match, TRBD1 (5 bases). Per the germline V gene, CDR1 is SEHNR and CDR2 is FQNEAQ (reference sequence). The CDR3 runs 17 residues. Deletions cut 0 bases from V and 2 bases from J, with 11 bases between. CDR3 DNA sequence: TGTGCCAGCAGCTTAGCTGGACAACCTCCTGGGGCCAACGTCCTGACTTTC. This sequence encodes CASSLAGQPPGANVLTF.

This clone was counted a single time. The rearrangement links TRBV29-1 to TRBJ2-1; unclear D gene. There are 10 residues in the CDR3. Trimming took off 4 bases at V and 3 bases at J, with 1 base between the two ends. CDR1 and CDR2 from the germline V gene are SQVTM and ANQGSEA. In DNA, the CDR3 is TGCAGCGTTGGCTACAATGAGCAGTTCTTC. Amino acid sequence: CSVGYNEQFF.

The chain couples TRBV6-1 to TRBJ2-7; D not certain. The V end lost 2 bases, the J end lost 0 bases, and 14 bases lay between the germline ends. There are 16 residues in the CDR3. The germline V gene encodes CDR1 MNHNS and CDR2 SASEGT. The CDR3 DNA sequence: TGTGCCAGCAGTGAACAGAGAGCATCGAGCTCCTACGAGCAGTACTTC. This sequence encodes CASSEQRASSSYEQYF.

This clone was observed once. V gene TRBV10-2 combines with J gene TRBJ2-7, with TRBD2 identical over 9 bases. CDR1 is WSHSY and CDR2 is SAAADI in the germline V gene. The CDR3 sequence is 15 residues long. With 3 bases clipped from V and 3 bases from J, the junction kept 6 bases outside the gene matches. CDR3 in amino acids: CASSDPSGNYYEQYF. CDR3 bases: TGCGCCAGCAGTGACCCTAGCGGGAATTACTACGAGCAGTACTTC.

The chain uses TRBV2 and TRBJ1-4; D remains ambiguous. V gave up 6 bases and J gave up 0 bases, with 8 bases separating them. The germline gives CDR1 SNHLY, CDR2 FYNNEI. The length of the CDR3 is 14 residues. CDR3 loop: CASSPRPTNEKLFF. DNA for the CDR3: TGTGCCAGCAGCCCCAGGCCAACTAATGAAAAACTGTTTTTT.

This clone was picked up a small number of times. This chain uses TRBV7-7 with TRBJ2-7; D possibly corresponds to TRBD2 (6 bases). This CDR3 region has 12 residues. V lost 5 bases, J lost 6 bases, and 11 bases lay in between. CDR1 is SSHAT, CDR2 FNYEAQ, per germline (reference sequence). CDR3 in DNA: TGTGCCAGCAGCCCGGCCGGGGGCGAGCAGTACTTC. It codes for CASSPAGGEQYF.

The V and J genes are TRBV5-3 and TRBJ2-1, with 11 bases fitting TRBD2. TRBV5-3 has ORF status, its function being uncertain. V was clipped by 2 bases and J by 8 bases; unmatched bases: 15. The CDR3 totals 18 residues. The CDR3 reads CARSFTASGGPGMDEQFF. In DNA, the CDR3 is TGTGCCAGAAGCTTCACGGCTAGCGGGGGGCCCGGTATGGATGAGCAGTTCTTC.

This clone was detected a few times. This chain links TRBV19 with TRBJ2-3, with 8 bases fitting TRBD1. CDR3 size: 15 residues. With V trimmed by 4 bases and J by 4 bases, 7 bases remained unmatched. CDR1 and CDR2 (germline): LNHDA, SQIVND (reference sequence). In DNA, the CDR3 is TGTGCCAGTAGTAGAGGGCAGGGGGCCGCAGATACGCAGTATTTT. Protein product: CASSRGQGAADTQYF.